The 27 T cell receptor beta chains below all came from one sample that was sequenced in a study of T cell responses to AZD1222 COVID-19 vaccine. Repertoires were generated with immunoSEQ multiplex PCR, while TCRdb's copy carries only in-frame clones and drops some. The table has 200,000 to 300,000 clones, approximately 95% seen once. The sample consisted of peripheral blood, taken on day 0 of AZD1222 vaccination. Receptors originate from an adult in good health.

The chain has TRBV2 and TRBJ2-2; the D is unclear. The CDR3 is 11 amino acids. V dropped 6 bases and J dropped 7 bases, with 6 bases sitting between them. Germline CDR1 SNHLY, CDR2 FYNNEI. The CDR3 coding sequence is TGTGCCAGCAGCCAGAGCGGGGAGCTGTTTTTT. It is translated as CASSQSGELFF.

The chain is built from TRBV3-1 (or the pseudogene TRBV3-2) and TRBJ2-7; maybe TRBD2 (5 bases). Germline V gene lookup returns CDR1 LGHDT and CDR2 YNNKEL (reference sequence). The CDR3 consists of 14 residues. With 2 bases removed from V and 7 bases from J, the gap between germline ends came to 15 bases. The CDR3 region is CASSQTLGRGEQYF. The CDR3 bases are TGTGCCAGCAGCCAAACCCTCGGCCGAGGGGAGCAGTACTTC.

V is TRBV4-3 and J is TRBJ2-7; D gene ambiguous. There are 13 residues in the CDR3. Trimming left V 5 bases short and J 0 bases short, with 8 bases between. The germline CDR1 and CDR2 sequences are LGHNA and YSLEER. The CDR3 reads CASSLTRSYEQYF. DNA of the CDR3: TGCGCCAGCAGCTTGACCCGCTCCTACGAGCAGTACTTC.

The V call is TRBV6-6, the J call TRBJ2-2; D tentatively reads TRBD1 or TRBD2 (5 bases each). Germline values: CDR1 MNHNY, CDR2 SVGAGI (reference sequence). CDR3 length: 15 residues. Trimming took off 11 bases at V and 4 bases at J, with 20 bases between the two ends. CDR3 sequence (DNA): TGTGCCGGGGCCCGTGATGGGAGAGGCACCGGGGAGCTGTTTTTT. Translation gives CAGARDGRGTGELFF.

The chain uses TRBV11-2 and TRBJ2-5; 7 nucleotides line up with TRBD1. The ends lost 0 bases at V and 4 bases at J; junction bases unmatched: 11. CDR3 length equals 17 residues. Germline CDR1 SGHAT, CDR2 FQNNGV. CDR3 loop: CASSLDRWAKGAETQYF. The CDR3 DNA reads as TGTGCCAGCAGCTTAGATCGCTGGGCGAAGGGGGCAGAGACCCAGTACTTC.

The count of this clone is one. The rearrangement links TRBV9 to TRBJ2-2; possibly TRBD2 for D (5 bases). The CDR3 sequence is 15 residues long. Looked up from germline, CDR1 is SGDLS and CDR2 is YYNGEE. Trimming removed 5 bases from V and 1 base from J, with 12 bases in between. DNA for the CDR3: TGTGCCAGCAGAACTAGTGGGAAGAACACCGGGGAGCTGTTTTTT. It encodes CASRTSGKNTGELFF.

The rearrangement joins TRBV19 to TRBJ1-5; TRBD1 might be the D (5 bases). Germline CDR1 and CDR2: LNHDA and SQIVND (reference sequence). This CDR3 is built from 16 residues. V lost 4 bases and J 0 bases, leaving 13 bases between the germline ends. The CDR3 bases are TGTGCCAGTAGTACCATCGGGACCCTTAGCAATCAGCCCCAGCATTTT. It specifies CASSTIGTLSNQPQHF.

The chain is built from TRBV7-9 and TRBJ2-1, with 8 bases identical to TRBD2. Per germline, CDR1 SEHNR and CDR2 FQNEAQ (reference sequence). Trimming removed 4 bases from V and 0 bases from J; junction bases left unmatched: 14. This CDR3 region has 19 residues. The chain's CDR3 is CASSSTAGVAGSSYNEQFF. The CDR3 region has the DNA TGTGCCAGCAGCTCCACCGCCGGGGTAGCGGGGAGCTCCTACAATGAGCAGTTCTTC.

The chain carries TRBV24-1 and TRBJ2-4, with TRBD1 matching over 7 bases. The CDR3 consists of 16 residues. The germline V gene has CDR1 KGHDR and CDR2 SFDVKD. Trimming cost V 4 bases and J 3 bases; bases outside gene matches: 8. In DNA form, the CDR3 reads TGTGCCACCAGTGACTCAGGGGGTCCCGACAAAAACATTCAGTACTTC. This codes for CATSDSGGPDKNIQYF.

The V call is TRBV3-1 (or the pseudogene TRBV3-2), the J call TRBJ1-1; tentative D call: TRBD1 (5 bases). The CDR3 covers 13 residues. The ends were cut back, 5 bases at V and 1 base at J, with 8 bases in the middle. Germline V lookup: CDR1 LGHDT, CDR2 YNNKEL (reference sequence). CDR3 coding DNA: TGTGCCAGCAGCTCGAGGGGGAACACTGAAGCTTTCTTT. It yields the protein CASSSRGNTEAFF.

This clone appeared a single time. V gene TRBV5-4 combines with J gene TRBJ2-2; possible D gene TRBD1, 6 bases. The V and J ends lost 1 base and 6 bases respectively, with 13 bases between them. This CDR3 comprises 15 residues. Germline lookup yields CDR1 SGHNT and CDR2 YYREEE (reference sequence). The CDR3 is CASSLLGRGPGELFF. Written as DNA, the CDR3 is TGTGCCAGCAGCTTGCTAGGCAGGGGACCCGGGGAGCTGTTTTTT.

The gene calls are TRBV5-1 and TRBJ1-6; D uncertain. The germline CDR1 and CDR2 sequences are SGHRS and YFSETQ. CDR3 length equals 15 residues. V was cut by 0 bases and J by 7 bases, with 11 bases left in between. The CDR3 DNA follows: TGCGCCAGCAGCTTGGCCGGACTAATAAATTCACCCCTCCACTTT. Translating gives CASSLAGLINSPLHF.

CDR3: CASSIAGSYSNQPQHF. Written as DNA, the CDR3 is TGTGCCAGTAGTATAGCTGGTTCCTATAGCAATCAGCCCCAGCATTTT. The chain is built from TRBV19 and TRBJ1-5; D is unresolved. The germline V gene has CDR1 LNHDA and CDR2 SQIVND (reference sequence). The CDR3 is 16 amino acids. V was cut by 1 base and J by 0 bases, with 10 bases left in between.

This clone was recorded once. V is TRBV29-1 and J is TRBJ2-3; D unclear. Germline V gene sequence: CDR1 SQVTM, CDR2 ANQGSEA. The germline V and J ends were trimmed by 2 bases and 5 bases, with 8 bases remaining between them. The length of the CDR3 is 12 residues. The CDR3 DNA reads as TGCAGCGTTGAACCCCAGGAAGATACGCAGTATTTT. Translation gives CSVEPQEDTQYF.

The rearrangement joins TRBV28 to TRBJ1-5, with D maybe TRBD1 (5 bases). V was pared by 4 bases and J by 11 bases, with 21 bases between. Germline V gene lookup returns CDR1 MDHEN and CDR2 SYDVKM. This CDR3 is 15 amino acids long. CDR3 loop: CASSSSGATSGSQHF. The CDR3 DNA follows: TGTGCCAGCAGTTCTAGTGGGGCGACCTCCGGATCCCAGCATTTT. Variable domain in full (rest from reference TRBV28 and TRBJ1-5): DVKVTQSSRYLVKRTGEKVFLECVQDMDHENMFWYRQDPGLGLRLIYFSYDVKMKEKGDIPEGYSVSREKKERFSLILESASTNQTSMYLCASSSSGATSGSQHFGDGTRLSIL.

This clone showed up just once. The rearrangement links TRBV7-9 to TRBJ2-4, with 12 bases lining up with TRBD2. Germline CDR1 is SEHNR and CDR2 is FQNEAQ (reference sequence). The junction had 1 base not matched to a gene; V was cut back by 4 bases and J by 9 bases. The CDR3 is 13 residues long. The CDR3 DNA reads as TGTGCCAGCAGCTCTAGCGGGGGGGTCATTCAGTACTTC. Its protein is CASSSSGGVIQYF.

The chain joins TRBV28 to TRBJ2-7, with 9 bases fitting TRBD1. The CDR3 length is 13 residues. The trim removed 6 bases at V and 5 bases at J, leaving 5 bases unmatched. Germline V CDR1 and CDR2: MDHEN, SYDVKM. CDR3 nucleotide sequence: TGTGCCAGCAGGAGACAGGGGGACAACGAGCAGTACTTC. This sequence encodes CASRRQGDNEQYF. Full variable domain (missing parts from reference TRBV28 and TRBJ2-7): DVKVTQSSRYLVKRTGEKVFLECVQDMDHENMFWYRQDPGLGLRLIYFSYDVKMKEKGDIPEGYSVSREKKERFSLILESASTNQTSMYLCASRRQGDNEQYFGPGTRLTVT.

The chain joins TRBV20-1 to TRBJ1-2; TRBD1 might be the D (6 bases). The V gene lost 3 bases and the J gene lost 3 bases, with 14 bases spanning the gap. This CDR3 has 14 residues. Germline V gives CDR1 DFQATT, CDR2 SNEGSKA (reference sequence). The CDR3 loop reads CSASQAGADYGYTF. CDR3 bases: TGCAGTGCTAGTCAGGCAGGGGCGGACTATGGCTACACCTTC.

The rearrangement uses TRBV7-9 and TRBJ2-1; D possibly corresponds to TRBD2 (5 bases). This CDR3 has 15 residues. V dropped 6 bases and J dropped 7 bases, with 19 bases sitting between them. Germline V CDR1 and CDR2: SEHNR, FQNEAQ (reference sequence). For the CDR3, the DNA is TGTGCCAGCAGTCCCGGACCTACCTCGGGGAATGAGCAGTTCTTC. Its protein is CASSPGPTSGNEQFF.

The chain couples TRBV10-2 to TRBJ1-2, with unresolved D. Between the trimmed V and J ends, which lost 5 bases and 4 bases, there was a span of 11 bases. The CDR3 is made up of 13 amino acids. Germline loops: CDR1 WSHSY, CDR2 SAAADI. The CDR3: CASSTDAFYGYTF. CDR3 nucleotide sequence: TGCGCCAGCAGTACGGACGCGTTCTATGGCTACACCTTC.

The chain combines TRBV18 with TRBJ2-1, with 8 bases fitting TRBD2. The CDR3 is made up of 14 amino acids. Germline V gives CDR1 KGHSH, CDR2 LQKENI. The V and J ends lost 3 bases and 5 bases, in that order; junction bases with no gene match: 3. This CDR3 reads CASSPPGGDNEQFF. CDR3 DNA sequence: TGTGCCAGCTCACCCCCCGGGGGGGACAATGAGCAGTTCTTC.

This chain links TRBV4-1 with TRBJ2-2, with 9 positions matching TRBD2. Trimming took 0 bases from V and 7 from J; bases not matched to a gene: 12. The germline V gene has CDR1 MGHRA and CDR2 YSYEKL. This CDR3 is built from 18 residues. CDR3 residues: CASSQDFPAGGRGGELFF. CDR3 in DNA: TGCGCCAGCAGCCAAGACTTTCCGGCGGGGGGGCGAGGCGGGGAGCTGTTTTTT.

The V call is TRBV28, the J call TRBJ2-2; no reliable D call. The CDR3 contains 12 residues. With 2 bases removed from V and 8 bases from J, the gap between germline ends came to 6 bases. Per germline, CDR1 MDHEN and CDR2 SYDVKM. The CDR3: CASSLGPGELFF. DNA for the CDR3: TGTGCCAGCAGTTTAGGGCCTGGGGAGCTGTTTTTT.

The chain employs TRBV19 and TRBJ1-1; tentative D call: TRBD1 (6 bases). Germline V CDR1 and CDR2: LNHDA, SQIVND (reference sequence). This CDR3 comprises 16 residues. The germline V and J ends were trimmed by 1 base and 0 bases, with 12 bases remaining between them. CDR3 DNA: TGTGCCAGTAGTATAGTTCTAACAGGGATGAACACTGAAGCTTTCTTT. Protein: CASSIVLTGMNTEAFF.

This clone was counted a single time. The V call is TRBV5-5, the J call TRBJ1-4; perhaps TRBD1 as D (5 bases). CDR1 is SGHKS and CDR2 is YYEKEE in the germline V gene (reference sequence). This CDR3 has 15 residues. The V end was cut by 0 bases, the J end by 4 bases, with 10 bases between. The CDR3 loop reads CASSLVAGFNEKLFF. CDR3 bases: TGTGCCAGCAGCTTGGTGGCAGGGTTTAATGAAAAACTGTTTTTT.

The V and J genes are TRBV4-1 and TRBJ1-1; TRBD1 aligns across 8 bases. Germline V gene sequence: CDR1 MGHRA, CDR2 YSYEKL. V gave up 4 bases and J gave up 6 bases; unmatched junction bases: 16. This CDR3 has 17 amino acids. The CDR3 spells CASSPTGTGRIIAEAFF. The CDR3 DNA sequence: TGCGCCAGCAGCCCAACCGGGACAGGTCGTATTATCGCTGAAGCTTTCTTT.

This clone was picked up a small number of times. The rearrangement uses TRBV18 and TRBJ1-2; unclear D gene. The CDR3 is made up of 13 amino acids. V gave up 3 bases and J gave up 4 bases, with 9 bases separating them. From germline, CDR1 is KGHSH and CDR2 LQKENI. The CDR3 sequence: CASSPVLFYGYTF. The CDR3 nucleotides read TGTGCCAGCTCACCGGTCTTGTTCTATGGCTACACCTTC. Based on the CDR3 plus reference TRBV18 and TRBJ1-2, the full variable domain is NAGVMQNPRHLVRRRGQEARLRCSPMKGHSHVYWYRQLPEEGLKFMVYLQKENIIDESGMPKERFSAEFPKEGPSILRIQQVVRGDSAAYFCASSPVLFYGYTFGSGTRLTVV.